A selection of T cell receptor beta chains follows, all from one sample in a study of tumor-infiltrating lymphocytes in glioblastoma multiforme. A single record per CDR3 protein comes from TCRdb applying MiXCR to the multiplex PCR reads. The sample records 20,000 or so distinct CDR3 sequences, under 80% being singletons. Sequenced input: peripheral blood. These receptors all stem from a male donor with glioblastoma. Each CDR3 is given with its conserved first and last residue. D genes are given only for firm matches. Only part of the rows carry a size: once, few, many, or a class if the clone is expanded.

-	TRBV6-1	TRBJ1-1	-	CARDQGLTEAFF	TGCGCCAGGGATCAGGGGCTCACTGAAGCTTTCTTT
-	TRBV12-3/TRBV12-4	TRBJ1-1	-	CASNWGDTEAFF	TGTGCCAGCAATTGGGGTGACACTGAAGCTTTCTTT
many	TRBV5-1	TRBJ2-7	TRBD2	CASRPVAGSYEQYF	TGCGCCAGCAGGCCCGTAGCGGGGTCCTACGAGCAGTACTTC
once	TRBV11-1	TRBJ2-7	-	CASSFTPSSYEQYF	TGTGCCAGCAGCTTTACTCCTAGCTCCTACGAGCAGTACTTC
-	TRBV7-8	TRBJ2-5	-	CASSFRAQETQYF	TGTGCCAGCAGCTTCAGAGCCCAAGAGACCCAGTACTTC
-	TRBV11-2	TRBJ2-2	-	CASSPARDVVTGELFF	TGTGCCAGCAGCCCAGCTCGGGACGTGGTAACCGGGGAGCTGTTCTTT
-	TRBV11-2	TRBJ2-1	-	CTSSSRGVNYNERFF	TGTACCAGCAGCTCCAGGGGCGTAAATTACAATGAGCGATTCTTC
many	TRBV29-1	TRBJ2-5	-	CSVARNSQETQYF	TGCAGCGTTGCTCGAAATAGTCAAGAGACCCAGTACTTC
few	TRBV7-9	TRBJ1-1	TRBD1	CASSLVSQGDTEAFF	TGTGCCAGCAGCTTAGTCAGCCAGGGGGACACTGAAGCTTTCTTT
-	TRBV11-2	TRBJ2-3	-	CASSQGWASTGTQYF	TGTGCCAGCAGCCAGGGGTGGGCTAGCACAGGTACCCAGTATTTT
large	TRBV11-2	TRBJ2-3	-	CASSFRGRRTDTQYF	TGTGCCAGCAGCTTTAGAGGGAGGAGGACAGATACGCAGTATTTT
many	TRBV28	TRBJ2-7	-	CASSPRQVSYEQYF	TGTGCCAGCAGTCCACGACAGGTCTCCTACGAGCAGTACTTC
-	TRBV11-2	TRBJ1-1	-	CASSMGGANTEAFF	TGTGCTAGCAGCATGGGGGGAGCGAACACTGAAGCTTTCTTT
-	TRBV28	TRBJ1-1	-	CASSQGHSAFF	TGTGCCAGCAGCCAGGGACATTCTGCTTTCTTT
many	TRBV7-9	TRBJ2-1	-	CASGSGNTAYNEQFF	TGTGCCAGCGGATCCGGAAACACCGCGTACAATGAGCAGTTCTTC
-	TRBV20-1	TRBJ2-7	-	CSARATFKSYEQYF	TGCAGTGCTAGAGCTACCTTTAAATCCTACGAGCAGTACTTC
-	TRBV20-1	TRBJ2-3	TRBD1	CSPRGTGGTDTQYF	TGCAGTCCAAGAGGGACAGGGGGAACAGATACTCAGTATTTT
-	TRBV20-1	TRBJ2-7	TRBD2	CSARKLTTSGIKNEQYF	TGCAGTGCTAGAAAACTAACGACTAGCGGGATAAAGAATGAGCAGTACTTC
many	TRBV28	TRBJ2-2	-	CASSLWDYSGTGELFF	TGTGCCAGCAGTTTATGGGACTACTCGGGGACCGGGGAGCTGTTTTTT
-	TRBV4-3	TRBJ2-3	-	CASSPQGLGEVDTQYF	TGCGCCAGCAGCCCCCAGGGGTTGGGGGAGGTAGATACGCAGTATTTT
-	TRBV11-2	TRBJ2-7	-	CASSLRPARQYF	TGTGCCAGCAGCTTAAGGCCCGCACGGCAGTACTTC
-	TRBV5-6	TRBJ2-1	-	CASNIYGPPAPNEQFF	TGTGCCAGCAACATATATGGACCCCCGGCCCCTAATGAGCAGTTCTTC
few	TRBV28	TRBJ2-3	-	CASSGSSDTQYF	TGTGCCAGCAGTGGTAGCTCAGATACGCAGTATTTT
-	TRBV20-1	TRBJ2-7	TRBD2	CSARRDYLNFYEQYF	TGCAGTGCTCGCCGGGACTACCTAAATTTCTACGAGCAGTACTTC